This record covers a single T cell receptor (beta chain). This clone has a handful of counts. What antigen it recognizes has not been identified. Per-base quality was not reported, and no clone a single base away is much larger than it. The data are from a study of blood T cell repertoires in COVID-19 (dated by TCRdb to about 2020). Study-level background: Collaborator samples came from the United States, Italy and Spain and covered acute and convalescent phases of COVID-19. Samples were obtained from the ongoing ImmuneRACE study (first 160 participants) and from 1,254 subjects provided by 6 global collaborators. The sample metadata nearly always contained a de-identified subject ID, COVID-19 status, age in years and sex. The repertoires were released in a freely available public database meant as a resource for research on the immune response to SARS-CoV-2. Where available, HLA class I and class II types were obtained from metadata supplied by the sample provider rather than from assay-based typing. The dataset comprised deeply sampled blood TCRbeta repertoires from subjects exposed to, actively infected with, or recovered from COVID-19. The material from the prospective study consisted of cDNA or gDNA derived from T cells, B-cell-depleted T cells, or PBMCs. Overall results and qualifications from the work: Clinical and demographic metadata were provided uncurated, with the amount varying by source and participant.

The immunoSEQ Assay, a bias-controlled multiplex PCR, was used to amplify TCRbeta CDR3 regions from genomic DNA. For the original study's pipeline: The number of nucleated cells in each sample was estimated by amplification of reference gene primers within the assay. To quantify the absolute abundance of each unique TCRbeta CDR3 rearrangement, sequence reads were collapsed and filtered. For each sample, productive Simpson clonality was calculated by taking the square root of Simpson's diversity index across productive rearrangements. TCRdb provides this immuneACCESS table in a form limited to in-frame rearrangements. Some clones are lacking; in checked studies, under half of them reflect an unresolved V gene, and why the rest are absent is not known. The D gene and trimming were derived from the DNA, and the V and J assignments and clone size from that table. A total of about 280,000 clones appear in this sample, about 86% of them only once. The top ten constitute around 13% of the sample.

At one collaborating source in Seattle, patients were enrolled during active infection and were followed longitudinally through the course of disease. Whole blood was collected in K2EDTA tubes by collaborating institutions according to the institutions' own protocols. For TCRbeta analysis, collaborator samples were shipped as frozen whole blood, as isolated PBMCs, or as DNA extracted from either sample type. Material for sequencing was peripheral blood. The receptor comes from a woman aged 70-85 years with COVID-19, enrolled during active disease.

The DNA sequence is given as TGTGCCAGCAGCTGGAGACGGATGAACACTGAAGCTTTCTTT. It encodes CASSWRRMNTEAFF. The chain was built from TRBV11-2 and TRBJ1-1; a confident D gene designation cannot be given. V is clipped by 4 bases and J by 0 bases, and the sequence between their germline boundaries is 9 bases long. Sequences SGHAT (CDR1) and FQNNGV (CDR2) are obtained from the germline V gene. The CDR3 holds 14 amino acids from the cysteine to the phenylalanine. Only the CDR3 DNA stays, 42 bases, in frame from base 1.